Following are 6 T cell receptor beta chains from one sample sequenced in a study of T cell repertoires in cytomegalovirus infection. TCRdb recomputed calls from the reads with MiXCR, one row per CDR3 protein. This table holds a few hundred thousand distinct CDR3 sequences, approximately 18% found once. The sequenced sample was PBMCs. The receptors come from a human donor in good health (CMV status not recorded). Some clones in this sample may be carry-over from other donors' samples.

As for this clonotype: A read error is possible here, since a much larger clone lies one base away. The DNA for the CDR3 is TGTGCCAGCAGCATATCTCAGGGGGCCGGGGAGCTGTTTTTT. Translating gives CASSISQGAGELFF. The V call is TRBV7-2, the J call TRBJ2-2, with 7 bases matching TRBD1. V shed 5 bases, J shed 6 bases, and the junction held 6 bases outside the gene matches. The CDR3 has 14 amino acids. The germline gives CDR1 SGHTA, CDR2 FQGNSA.

The chain recombines TRBV20-1 with TRBJ2-5; D is unresolved. CDR3 length equals 14 residues. CDR1 and CDR2 (germline): DFQATT, SNEGSKA (reference sequence). V was shortened by 5 bases and J by 5 bases, with 18 bases between the two germline ends. The CDR3 DNA follows: TGCAGTGCTGCCGTTTTGGATGATCCGGAGACCCAGTACTTC. Residues: CSAAVLDDPETQYF.

This clonotype was recorded a few times. V is TRBV20-1 and J is TRBJ2-7; no reliable D call. This CDR3 comprises 15 residues. Trimming removed 5 bases at V and 3 bases at J, with 20 bases between. Germline CDR1 and CDR2: DFQATT and SNEGSKA (reference sequence). The CDR3: CSALVRTEPHYEQYF. The CDR3 nucleotides read TGCAGTGCTCTAGTCCGGACGGAGCCACACTACGAGCAGTACTTC.

The chain carries TRBV7-2 and TRBJ2-4; tentatively, D is TRBD1 or TRBD2 (7 bases each). This CDR3 region has 16 residues. Trimming took off 1 base at V and 9 bases at J, with 19 bases between the two ends. CDR1 is SGHTA, CDR2 FQGNSA, per germline. In DNA, the CDR3 is TGTGCCAGCAGCTTAGGGCCTCAGGGGGGGGGCGGCATTCAGTACTTC. Its protein product is CASSLGPQGGGGIQYF.

There are a few counts of this clonotype. The chain combines TRBV20-1 with TRBJ2-7; 8 bases line up with TRBD1. CDR1 and CDR2 (germline): DFQATT, SNEGSKA (reference sequence). V trimming: 2 bases; J trimming: 4 bases; junction bases outside the gene matches: 10. The CDR3 spans 15 residues. The CDR3 loop reads CSARLPQGAGYEQYF. The DNA for the CDR3 is TGCAGTGCTAGACTACCGCAGGGGGCAGGGTACGAGCAGTACTTC.

The rearrangement joins TRBV20-1 to TRBJ1-6; D is undetermined. Germline V gene data show CDR1 as DFQATT and CDR2 as SNEGSKA (reference sequence). The V end lost 3 bases, the J end lost 8 bases, and 17 bases lay between the germline ends. The CDR3 contains 15 residues. The CDR3 reads CSARPVGRLDSPLHF. CDR3 in DNA: TGCAGTGCTAGGCCGGTCGGCAGGTTGGATTCACCCCTCCACTTT.